The sequence of this TCR beta chain was determined in a study of T cell responses to AZD1222 COVID-19 vaccine. Whole-study findings and limits: No day 14 peak samples; only post-peak repertoires were characterized. Clonal diversity was possibly underestimated, and the donors were mostly white British, with more females. Spike-specific TCR depth and breadth grew after two AZD1222 doses.

In this sample, this clone turned up a few times. Its antigen remains unidentified. The data were produced by immunoSEQ multiplex PCR, yet TCRdb's version contains in-frame clones alone and is incomplete. Here the sample spans more than 80,000 clones, 92% being singletons. The TCR comes from an adult who received the AZD1222 COVID-19 vaccine. Sequenced here: peripheral blood, sampled 28 days after the second AZD1222 dose.

The CDR3 region is CASTSEGDVAYEQYF. In nucleotides, the CDR3 is TGTGCCAGCACCAGTGAGGGGGACGTCGCCTACGAGCAGTACTTC. The gene calls are TRBV11-3 and TRBJ2-7; D perhaps matches TRBD1 (6 bases). Germline V gives CDR1 SGHNT, CDR2 YENEEA. The CDR3 consists of 15 residues. The V end was cut by 7 bases, the J end by 2 bases, with 18 bases between.